The T cell receptor beta chain described here comes from a study of shared clonotypes between healthy human individuals. This CDR3 contains 12 residues. V lost 2 bases and J lost 6; bases outside the gene matches: 4. CDR1 GTSNPN and CDR2 SVGIG come from the germline V gene (reference sequence). This clone was detected only once. The same CDR3 can be traced to other DNA sequences in this sample. Memory CD4+ cells were the fraction left after CD45RA+ naive selection. Deep-level running was used for the assay. Only in-frame clones appear in the TCRdb table, and some are missing; sequencing was by immunoSEQ multiplex PCR. Here the sample spans 2 million to 2.5 million clones, approximately 96% being singletons.

The chain combines TRBV30 with TRBJ2-7; 7 nucleotides match TRBD1. Sequencing was carried out using naive CD4+ T cells sorted from blood. The subset here: CD45RA+ positively selected. This receptor was identified in a man between 18 and 35 years old in good health. The CDR3 sequence: CAWSRAGGEQYF. As DNA, the CDR3 is TGTGCCTGGAGTAGAGCAGGGGGCGAGCAGTACTTC.